This T cell receptor (beta chain) is from a study of T cells after yellow fever vaccination. UMIs and a universal primer site were added when TCR cDNA was made by 5'RACE template switching. TCRdb redid the calling of the 5' RACE reads with MiXCR, one entry per CDR3 protein. Of about 63,000 distinct CDR3 sequences in the sample, 6.5% to 8% were seen once. V trimming: 0 bases; J trimming: 0 bases; junction bases outside the gene matches: 2. This CDR3 contains 15 residues. Per the germline V gene, CDR1 is SGDLS and CDR2 is YYNGEE. The input for sequencing was CD8+ T cells sorted from PBMCs, taken 15 days after the yellow fever booster vaccination. The V gene is TRBV9, the J gene TRBJ2-7; 8 bases match TRBD2. This receptor was taken from a man aged 30-40 years who received the YFV17D yellow fever vaccine. The CDR3 sequence: CASSVGSGSSYEQYF. The DNA for the CDR3 is TGTGCCAGCAGCGTAGGGAGCGGGAGCTCCTACGAGCAGTACTTC.